The present TCR beta chain was sequenced within a study of CD8+CD57+ T cells in acquired aplastic anemia. Overall study: DNA from sorted CD4+ and CD8+ cells averaged roughly 3.2 ug. Healthy donors yielded about 10.8 million CD4+ cell reads on average. Findings and caveats of the study: Patients had around 30 CD8+ CDR3 sequences in common with controls (the shared set).

This clonotype was detected once. Its target is not known. The CDR3 spans 13 residues. Trimming cost V 2 bases and J 5 bases, with 6 bases left between them. Germline CDR1 and CDR2: SNHLY and FYNNEI. Profiles of TCR beta VDJ and CDR3 were generated from a genomic DNA template. Using its own MiXCR run on the reads, TCRdb lists one record per CDR3 protein. The sample lists about 220,000 distinct CDR3 sequences, roughly 33% seen once, with 1.1% in the top ten. Input material: sorted CD4+, CD8+, or CD8+CD57+ T cells (not recorded which) from PBMCs. The TCR was taken from a human donor in good health, serving as a control. V usage is TRBV2 and J usage is TRBJ2-2; no firm D call. This CDR3 reads CASSELATGELFF. The DNA of the CDR3 is TGTGCCAGCAGTGAACTGGCTACCGGGGAGCTGTTTTTT.